This TCR beta chain was observed in a study of Tregs in tolerant kidney transplant recipients. The V and J ends lost 8 bases and 0 bases respectively, with 8 bases between them. Per the germline V gene, CDR1 is SNHLY and CDR2 is FYNNEI. This CDR3 region has 13 residues. Notes on this clone: The sequence runs out 3 residues before the end of the CDR3; the remainder is reconstructed from the germline J gene.

Only in-frame clones appear in the TCRdb table, and some are missing; sequencing was by immunoSEQ multiplex PCR. The sample table sets out tens of thousands of clones. The TCR sequence derives from a human donor who received a combined kidney and bone marrow transplant. V usage is TRBV2 and J usage is TRBJ1-5, with D unclear. Sample: CD4+ T cells from blood, taken before the transplant. CDR3 protein: CASQAGSNQPQHF. CDR3 bases read: TGTGCCAGCCAGGCAGGTAGCAATCAGCCC.